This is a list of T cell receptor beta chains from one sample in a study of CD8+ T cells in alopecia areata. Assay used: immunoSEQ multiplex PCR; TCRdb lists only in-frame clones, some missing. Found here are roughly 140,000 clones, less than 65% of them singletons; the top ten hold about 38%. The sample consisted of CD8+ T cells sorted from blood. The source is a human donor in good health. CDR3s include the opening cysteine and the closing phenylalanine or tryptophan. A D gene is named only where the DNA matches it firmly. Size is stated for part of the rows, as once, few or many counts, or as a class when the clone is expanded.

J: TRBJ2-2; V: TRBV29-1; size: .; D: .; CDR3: CSVDLQTGELFF; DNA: TGCAGCGTTGATTTGCAAACCGGGGAGCTGTTTTTT
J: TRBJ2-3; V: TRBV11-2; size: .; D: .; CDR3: CASSLDRWGDTQYF; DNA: TGTGCCAGCAGCCTAGACAGGTGGGGGGATACGCAGTATTTT
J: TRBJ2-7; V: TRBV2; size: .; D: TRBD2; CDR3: CASSEEAGVLEQYF; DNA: TGTGCCAGCAGTGAAGAGGCGGGAGTCTTAGAGCAGTACTTC
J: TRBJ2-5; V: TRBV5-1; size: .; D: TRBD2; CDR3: CASSSIGLAGDETQYF; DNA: TGCGCCAGCAGCTCGATAGGACTAGCGGGAGACGAGACCCAGTACTTC
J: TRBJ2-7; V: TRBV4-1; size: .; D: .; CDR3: CASSRRERQNYEQYF; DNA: TGCGCCAGCAGCCGAAGAGAACGGCAGAACTACGAGCAGTACTTC
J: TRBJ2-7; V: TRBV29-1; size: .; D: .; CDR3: CSVEGGAGEQYF; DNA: TGCAGCGTTGAAGGGGGGGCCGGCGAGCAGTACTTC
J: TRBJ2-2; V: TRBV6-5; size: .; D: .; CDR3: CASSYASITGELFF; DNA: TGTGCCAGCAGTTACGCTAGCATCACCGGGGAGCTGTTTTTT
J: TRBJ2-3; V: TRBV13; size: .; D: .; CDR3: CASSPTTDTQYF; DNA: TGTGCCAGCAGCCCGACCACAGATACGCAGTATTTT
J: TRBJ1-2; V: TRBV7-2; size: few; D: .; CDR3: CASSAGLSIPNYGYTF; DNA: TGTGCCAGCAGCGCGGGGCTTTCCATCCCTAACTATGGCTACACCTTC
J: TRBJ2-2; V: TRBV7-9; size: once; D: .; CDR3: CASSQATNGELFF; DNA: TGTGCCAGCAGCCAAGCGACAAACGGGGAGCTGTTTTTT
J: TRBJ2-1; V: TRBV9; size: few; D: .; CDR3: CASSVGASNNEQFF; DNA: TGTGCCAGCAGCGTAGGAGCTTCCAACAATGAGCAGTTCTTC
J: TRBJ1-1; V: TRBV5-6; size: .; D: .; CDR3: CASSPGTPMNTEAFF; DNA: TGTGCCAGCAGCCCAGGGACACCTATGAACACTGAAGCTTTCTTT
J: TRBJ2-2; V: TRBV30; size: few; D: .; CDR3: CAWSVPGPGELFF; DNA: TGTGCCTGGAGTGTACCAGGCCCCGGGGAGCTGTTTTTT
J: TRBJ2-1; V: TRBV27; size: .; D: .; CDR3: CASSPHPRGGEQFF; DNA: TGTGCCAGCAGCCCCCACCCGCGTGGTGGTGAGCAGTTCTTC
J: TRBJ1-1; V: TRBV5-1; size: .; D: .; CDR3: CASSLGGIGNTEAFF; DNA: TGCGCCAGCAGCTTGGGGGGCATCGGGAACACTGAAGCTTTCTTT
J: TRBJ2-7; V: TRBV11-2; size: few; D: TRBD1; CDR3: CASSGDSYEQYF; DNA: TGTGCCAGCAGCGGGGACAGCTACGAGCAGTACTTC
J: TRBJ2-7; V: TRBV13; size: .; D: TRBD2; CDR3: CASSRGGLHEQYF; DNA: TGTGCCAGCAGCCGGGGGGGCCTCCACGAGCAGTACTTC
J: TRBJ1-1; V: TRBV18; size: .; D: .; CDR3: CASSPLGPRMGAFF; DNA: TGTGCCAGCTCACCCCTCGGGCCGAGGATGGGAGCTTTCTTT
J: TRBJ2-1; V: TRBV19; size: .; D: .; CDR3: CASSIPYNEQFF; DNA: TGTGCCAGTAGTATTCCCTACAATGAGCAGTTCTTC
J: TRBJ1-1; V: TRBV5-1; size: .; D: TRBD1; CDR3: CASSWDRGLEAFF; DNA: TGCGCCAGCAGCTGGGACAGGGGCCTTGAAGCTTTCTTT
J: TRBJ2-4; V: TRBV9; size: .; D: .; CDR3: CASSVGLAKNIQYF; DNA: TGTGCCAGCAGCGTAGGGCTAGCCAAAAACATTCAGTACTTC
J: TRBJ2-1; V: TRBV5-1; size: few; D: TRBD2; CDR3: CASSRTSGNEQFF; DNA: TGCGCCAGCTCTAGGACTAGCGGCAATGAGCAGTTCTTC
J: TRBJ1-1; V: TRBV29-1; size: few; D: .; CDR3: CSVVGQGNTEAFF; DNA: TGCAGCGTTGTAGGCCAGGGGAACACTGAAGCTTTCTTT
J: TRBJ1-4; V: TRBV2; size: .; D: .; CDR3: CASIAKGGNVLFF; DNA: TGTGCCAGCATAGCCAAGGGGGGAAATGTTCTGTTTTTT